The entry below describes one TCR beta chain. The target antigen is unknown. Whole-study findings and limits: Tumor Treg TCRs overlapped most with tumor naive CD4+ cells. Tumor memory CD4+ T cell TCR gene usage was found to cluster with blood and lymph node memory CD4+ cells and with lymph node naive CD4+ cells. The larger cohort examined one V-J beta rearrangement, not whole repertoires.

There are 14 residues in the CDR3. The ends lost 8 bases at V and 1 base at J; junction bases unmatched: 6. CDR1 and CDR2 from the germline V gene are MNHEY and SVGAGI. After constant-region reverse-primer amplification, full-length variable regions underwent semi-nested PCR with Nested Universal Primer A. TCRdb processed the 5' RACE reads anew with MiXCR; each CDR3 protein has one entry. The table has about 9,800 distinct CDR3 sequences, approximately 24% seen once. Tregs were sorted as CD4+CD25+CD127-/low cells. The sequenced material came from Tregs sorted from blood. This TCR came from a female donor with breast cancer. This chain joins TRBV6-5 and TRBJ1-1; TRBD1 matches 8 bases. The CDR3 DNA sequence: TGTGCCAGCGGGTCAGGGGGCACGAACACTGAAGCTTTCTTT. Its translation: CASGSGGTNTEAFF.